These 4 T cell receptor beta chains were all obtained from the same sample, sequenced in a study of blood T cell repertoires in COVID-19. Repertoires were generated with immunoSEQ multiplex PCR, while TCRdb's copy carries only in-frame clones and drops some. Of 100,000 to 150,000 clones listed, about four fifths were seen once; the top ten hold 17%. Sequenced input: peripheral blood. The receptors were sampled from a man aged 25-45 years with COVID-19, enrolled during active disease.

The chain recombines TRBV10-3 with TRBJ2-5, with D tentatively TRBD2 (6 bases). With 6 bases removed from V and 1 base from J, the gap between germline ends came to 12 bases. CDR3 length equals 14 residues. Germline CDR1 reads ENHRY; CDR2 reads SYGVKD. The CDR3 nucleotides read TGTGCCATCAGCCCGGGACTGAGCCAAGAGACCCAGTACTTC. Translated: CAISPGLSQETQYF.

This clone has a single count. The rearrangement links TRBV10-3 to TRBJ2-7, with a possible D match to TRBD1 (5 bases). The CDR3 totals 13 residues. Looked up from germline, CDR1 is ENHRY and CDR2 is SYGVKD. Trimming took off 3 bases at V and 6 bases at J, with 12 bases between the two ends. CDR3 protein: CAISDFKTVEQYF. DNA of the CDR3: TGTGCCATCAGTGATTTCAAGACAGTCGAGCAGTACTTC.

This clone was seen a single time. CDR3 sequence reads: CASSIPTSDTQYF. The CDR3 DNA is TGTGCCAGCAGCATTCCTACGTCAGATACGCAGTATTTT. The chain recombines TRBV7-9 with TRBJ2-3; D is uncertain. The ends were cut back, 5 bases at V and 4 bases at J, with 10 bases in the middle. The V gene's germline CDR1 is SEHNR and CDR2 FQNEAQ (reference sequence). This CDR3 is 13 amino acids long.

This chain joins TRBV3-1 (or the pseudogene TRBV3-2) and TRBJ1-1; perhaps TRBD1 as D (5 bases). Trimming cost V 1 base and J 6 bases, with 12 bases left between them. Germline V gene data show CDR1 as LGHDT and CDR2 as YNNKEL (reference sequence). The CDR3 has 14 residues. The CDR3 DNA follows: TGTGCCAGCAGCCAAGTCGGGGGTGAGGCTGAAGCTTTCTTT. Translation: CASSQVGGEAEAFF.